These T cell receptor beta chains were read from a single sample in a study of spatial heterogeneity in lung cancer. TCRdb re-derived calls from the 5' RACE reads in MiXCR, one entry per CDR3 protein. In the table there are about 21,000 distinct CDR3 sequences, approximately 4.4% of which are singletons. Sequenced here: PBMCs, sampled at surgery. These TCRs come from a male donor with early-stage non-small cell lung cancer. Both conserved end residues are part of each CDR3. A D gene is named only where the DNA matches it firmly. Expanded clones are given a class, and other clones once, few, many or no size at all.

v_call,cdr3_length,j_call,d_call,clone_size,cdr3_aa,cdr3_nt
TRBV19,16,TRBJ2-3,TRBD2,many,CASSIGTSGITDTQYF,TGTGCCAGTAGTATTGGGACTAGCGGAATCACAGATACGCAGTATTTT
TRBV4-3,18,TRBJ2-1,TRBD2,many,CASSQEVVGGREYNEQFF,TGCGCCAGCAGCCAAGAGGTAGTAGGCGGGAGGGAATACAATGAGCAGTTCTTC
TRBV7-9,17,TRBJ2-2,TRBD1,many,CASSATTGVLRPGELFF,TGTGCCAGCAGCGCCACAACAGGGGTTCTAAGGCCCGGGGAGCTGTTTTTT
TRBV20-1,14,TRBJ2-7,TRBD1,many,CSASNGQGINEQYF,TGCAGTGCTAGTAATGGACAGGGGATTAACGAGCAGTACTTC
TRBV6-5,13,TRBJ2-2,-,many,CASRPTWTGELFF,TGTGCCAGCAGACCGACTTGGACCGGGGAGCTGTTTTTT
TRBV19,13,TRBJ2-4,-,many,CASTPGGQNIQYF,TGTGCCAGCACCCCCGGGGGCCAAAACATTCAGTACTTC
TRBV4-1,14,TRBJ2-3,-,many,CASSQGEFEDTQYF,TGCGCCAGCAGCCAGGGGGAGTTCGAAGATACGCAGTATTTT
TRBV4-3,14,TRBJ2-7,TRBD1,many,CASSQGQGIREQYF,TGCGCCAGCAGCCAGGGACAGGGGATACGCGAGCAGTACTTC
TRBV7-2,12,TRBJ2-3,-,many,CASSFFTDTQYF,TGTGCCAGCAGCTTTTTTACAGATACGCAGTATTTT
TRBV28,12,TRBJ1-2,TRBD1,many,CASRRDSRGYTF,TGTGCCAGCAGGAGGGACAGCCGGGGCTACACCTTC
TRBV20-1,20,TRBJ2-1,TRBD2,many,CSARDHVGLAGRSSYNEQFF,TGCAGTGCTAGAGATCACGTGGGACTAGCGGGCAGGAGCTCCTACAATGAGCAGTTCTTC
TRBV5-8,14,TRBJ2-7,-,many,CASSFTKELNEQYF,TGTGCCAGCAGCTTTACGAAGGAGTTGAACGAGCAGTACTTC
TRBV6-1,16,TRBJ2-6,TRBD1,many,CASTTGSSSGANVLTF,TGTGCCAGCACGACAGGGTCGAGCTCTGGGGCCAACGTCCTGACTTTC
TRBV29-1,11,TRBJ2-1,-,many,CSVERGNEQFF,TGCAGCGTTGAGAGGGGAAATGAGCAGTTCTTC
TRBV2,14,TRBJ1-6,TRBD1,many,CASGTGTDNSPLHF,TGTGCCAGCGGTACGGGGACAGATAATTCACCCCTCCACTTT
TRBV20-1,16,TRBJ2-7,-,-,CSARDVRAPEGYEQYF,TGCAGTGCTAGAGATGTGAGAGCGCCTGAGGGTTACGAGCAGTACTTC
TRBV20-1,16,TRBJ1-5,TRBD1,many,CSATDRILPGGQPQHF,TGCAGTGCCACGGACAGGATCTTACCAGGGGGACAGCCCCAGCATTTT
TRBV30,16,TRBJ2-3,-,many,CAWTSWERASTDTQYF,TGTGCCTGGACCTCCTGGGAGAGGGCGAGCACAGATACGCAGTATTTT
TRBV29-1,12,TRBJ2-7,-,many,CSVEGQFYEQYF,TGCAGCGTTGAGGGGCAGTTCTACGAGCAGTACTTC
TRBV2,15,TRBJ2-3,TRBD2,medium-sized,CASSELAGDTDTQYF,TGTGCCAGCAGTGAGCTAGCGGGGGACACAGATACGCAGTATTTT
TRBV18,14,TRBJ2-1,-,many,CASSPAVGYNEQFF,TGTGCCAGCTCACCGGCGGTGGGCTACAATGAGCAGTTCTTC
TRBV11-3,14,TRBJ2-5,-,-,CASSLGTVGETQYF,TGTGCCAGCAGCTTAGGGACTGTCGGAGAGACCCAGTACTTC
TRBV7-2,16,TRBJ2-5,-,few,CASSFKSRAIQETQYF,TGTGCCAGCAGCTTTAAATCCAGGGCGATACAAGAGACCCAGTACTTC
TRBV15,16,TRBJ2-3,-,many,CATSREWGASTDTQYF,TGTGCCACCAGCAGAGAATGGGGGGCGAGCACAGATACGCAGTATTTT
TRBV20-1,13,TRBJ2-1,-,many,CSARRASTNEQFF,TGCAGTGCTAGAAGGGCTAGCACCAATGAGCAGTTCTTC
TRBV11-3,15,TRBJ2-2,TRBD1,-,CASSSDRGNTGELFF,TGTGCCAGCAGCTCGGACAGGGGGAACACCGGGGAGCTGTTTTTT
TRBV27,14,TRBJ1-1,TRBD1,many,CASSLDRGPTEAFF,TGTGCCAGCAGTTTGGACAGGGGGCCCACTGAAGCTTTCTTT
TRBV7-8,15,TRBJ2-5,-,many,CASSAGTAPRPSVDF,TGTGCCAGCAGCGCCGGGACAGCCCCGCGGCCTAGCGTAGATTTC